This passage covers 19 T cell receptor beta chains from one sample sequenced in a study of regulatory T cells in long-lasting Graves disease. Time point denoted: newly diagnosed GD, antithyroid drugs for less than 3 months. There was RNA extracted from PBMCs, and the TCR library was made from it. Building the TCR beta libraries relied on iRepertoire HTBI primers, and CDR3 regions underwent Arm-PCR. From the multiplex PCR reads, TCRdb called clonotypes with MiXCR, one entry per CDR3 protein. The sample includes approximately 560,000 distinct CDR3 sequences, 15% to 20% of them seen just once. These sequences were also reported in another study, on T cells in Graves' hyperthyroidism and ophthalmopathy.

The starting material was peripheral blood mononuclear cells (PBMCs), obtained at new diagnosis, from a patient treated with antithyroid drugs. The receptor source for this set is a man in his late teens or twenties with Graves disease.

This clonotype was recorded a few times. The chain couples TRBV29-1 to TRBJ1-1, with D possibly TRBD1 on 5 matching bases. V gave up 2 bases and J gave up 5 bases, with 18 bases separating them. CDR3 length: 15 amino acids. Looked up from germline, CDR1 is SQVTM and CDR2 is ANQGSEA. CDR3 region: CSVEPSATDGTEAFF. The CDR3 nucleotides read TGCAGCGTTGAACCCTCCGCGACAGACGGGACTGAAGCTTTCTTT.

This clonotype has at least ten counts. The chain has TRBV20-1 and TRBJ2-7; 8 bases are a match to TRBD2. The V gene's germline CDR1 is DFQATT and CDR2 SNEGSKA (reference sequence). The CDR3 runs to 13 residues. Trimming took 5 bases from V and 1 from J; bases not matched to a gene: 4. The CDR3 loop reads CSAEREPSYEQYF. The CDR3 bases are TGCAGTGCTGAGCGGGAGCCGTCCTACGAGCAGTACTTC.

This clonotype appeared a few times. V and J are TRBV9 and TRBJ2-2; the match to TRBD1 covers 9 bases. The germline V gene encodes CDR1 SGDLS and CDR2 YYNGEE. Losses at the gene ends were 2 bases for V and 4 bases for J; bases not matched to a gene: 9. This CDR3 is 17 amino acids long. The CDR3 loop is CASSVPGQGGITGELFF. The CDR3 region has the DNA TGTGCCAGCAGCGTCCCGGGACAGGGAGGCATCACCGGGGAGCTGTTTTTT.

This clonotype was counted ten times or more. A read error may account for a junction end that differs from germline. Here the CDR3 DNA reads TGTGCCAGCACTTACAGTCGCGGCGAGCAGTACTTC. Translation gives CASTYSRGEQYF. The V and J genes are TRBV6-5 and TRBJ2-7; D is unresolved. The V gene's germline CDR1 is MNHEY and CDR2 SVGAGI. CDR3 length equals 12 residues.

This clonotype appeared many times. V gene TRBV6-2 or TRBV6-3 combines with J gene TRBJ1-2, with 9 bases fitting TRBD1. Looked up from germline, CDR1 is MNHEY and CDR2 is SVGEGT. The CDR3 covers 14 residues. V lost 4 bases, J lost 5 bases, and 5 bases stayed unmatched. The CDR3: CASSFGDRAYGYTF. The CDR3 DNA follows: TGTGCCAGCAGTTTCGGGGACAGGGCTTATGGCTACACCTTC.

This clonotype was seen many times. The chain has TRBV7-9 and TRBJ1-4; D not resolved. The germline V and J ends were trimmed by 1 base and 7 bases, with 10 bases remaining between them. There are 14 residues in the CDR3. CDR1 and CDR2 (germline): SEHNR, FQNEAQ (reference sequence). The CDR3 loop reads CASSLDVRREKLFF. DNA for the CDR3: TGTGCCAGCAGCTTAGACGTCCGTCGTGAAAAACTGTTTTTT.

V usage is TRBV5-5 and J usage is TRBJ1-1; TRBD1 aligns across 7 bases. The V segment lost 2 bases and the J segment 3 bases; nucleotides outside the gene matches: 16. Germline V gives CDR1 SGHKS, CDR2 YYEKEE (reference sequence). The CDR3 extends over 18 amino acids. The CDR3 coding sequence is TGTGCCAGCAGCTTTCCCCAGGGGGGAGTAGTAGTGCACACTGAAGCTTTCTTT. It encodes CASSFPQGGVVVHTEAFF.

DNA for the CDR3: TGCGCCAGCAGCGAAAGAATATCCTACAATGAGCAGTTCTTC. It specifies CASSERISYNEQFF. The V gene is TRBV5-1, the J gene TRBJ2-1; no clear D. V lost 4 bases, J lost 1 base, and 9 bases lay in between. This CDR3 comprises 14 residues. Germline V gives CDR1 SGHRS, CDR2 YFSETQ. Supplemented by reference TRBV5-1 and TRBJ2-1, the full variable domain reads KAGVTQTPRYLIKTRGQQVTLSCSPISGHRSVSWYQQTPGQGLQFLFEYFSETQRNKGNFPGRFSGRQFSNSRSEMNVSTLELGDSALYLCASSERISYNEQFFGPGTRLTVL.

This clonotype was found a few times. The CDR3 region has the DNA TGTGCCAGCAGCTTAGTTCCATCGAGGATGGAAAAACTGTTTTTT. Translating it yields CASSLVPSRMEKLFF. This chain links TRBV7-9 with TRBJ1-4; no clear D gene. The germline V gene has CDR1 SEHNR and CDR2 FQNEAQ (reference sequence). V lost 1 base and J lost 8, with 14 bases in between. CDR3 length equals 15 residues. Based on the CDR3 plus reference TRBV7-9 and TRBJ1-4, the full variable domain is DTGVSQNPRHKITKRGQNVTFRCDPISEHNRLYWYRQTLGQGPEFLTYFQNEAQLEKSRLLSDRFSAERPKGSFSTLEIQRTEQGDSAMYLCASSLVPSRMEKLFFGSGTQLSVL.

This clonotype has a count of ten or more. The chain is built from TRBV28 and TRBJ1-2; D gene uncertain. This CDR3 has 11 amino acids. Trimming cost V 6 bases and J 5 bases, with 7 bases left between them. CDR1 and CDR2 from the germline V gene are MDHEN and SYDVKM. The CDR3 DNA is TGTGCCAGCAGCGCCGCGTATGGCTACACCTTC. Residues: CASSAAYGYTF.

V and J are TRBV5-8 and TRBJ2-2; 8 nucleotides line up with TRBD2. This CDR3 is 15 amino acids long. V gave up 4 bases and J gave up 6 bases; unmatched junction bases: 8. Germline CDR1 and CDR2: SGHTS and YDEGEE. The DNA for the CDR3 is TGTGCCAGCAGCCTCCCGGGACTAGTTGCCGGGGAGCTGTTTTTT. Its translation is CASSLPGLVAGELFF.

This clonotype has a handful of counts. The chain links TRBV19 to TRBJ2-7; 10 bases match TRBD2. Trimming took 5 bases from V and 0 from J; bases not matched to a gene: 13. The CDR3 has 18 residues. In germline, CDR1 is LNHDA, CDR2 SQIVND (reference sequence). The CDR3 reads CASSPWTSGDFSSYEQYF. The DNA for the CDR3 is TGTGCCAGTAGTCCCTGGACTAGCGGCGACTTCAGCTCCTACGAGCAGTACTTC.

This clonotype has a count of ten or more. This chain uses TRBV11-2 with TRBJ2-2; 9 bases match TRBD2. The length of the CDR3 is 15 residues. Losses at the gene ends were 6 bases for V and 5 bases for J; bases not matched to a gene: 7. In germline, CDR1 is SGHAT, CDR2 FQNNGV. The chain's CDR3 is CASRGLSGRTGELFF. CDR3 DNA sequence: TGTGCCAGCAGGGGTCTCAGCGGGAGGACCGGGGAGCTGTTTTTT.

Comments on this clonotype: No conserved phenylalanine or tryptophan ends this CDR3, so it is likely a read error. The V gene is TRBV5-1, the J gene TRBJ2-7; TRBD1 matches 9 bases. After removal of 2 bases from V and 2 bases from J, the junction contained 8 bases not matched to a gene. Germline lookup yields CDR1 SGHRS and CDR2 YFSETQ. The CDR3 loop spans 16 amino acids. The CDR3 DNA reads TGCGCCAGCAGCTTAAAAGGACAGGGGAGGACCTACGAGCAGTACCTC. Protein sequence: CASSLKGQGRTYEQYL.

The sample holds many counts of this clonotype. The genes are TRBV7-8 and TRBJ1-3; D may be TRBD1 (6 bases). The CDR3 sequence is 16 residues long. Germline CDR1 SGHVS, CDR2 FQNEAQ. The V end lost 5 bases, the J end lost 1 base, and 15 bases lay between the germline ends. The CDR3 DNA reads TGTGCCAGCAGCCCATGGACAGAACCTTCTGGAAACACCATATATTTT. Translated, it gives CASSPWTEPSGNTIYF.

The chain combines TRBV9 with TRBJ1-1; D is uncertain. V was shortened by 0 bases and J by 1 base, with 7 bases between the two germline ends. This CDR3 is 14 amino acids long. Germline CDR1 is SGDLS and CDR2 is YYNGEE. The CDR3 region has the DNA TGTGCCAGCAGCGTAGCTTCGGCGAACACTGAAGCTTTCTTT. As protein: CASSVASANTEAFF.

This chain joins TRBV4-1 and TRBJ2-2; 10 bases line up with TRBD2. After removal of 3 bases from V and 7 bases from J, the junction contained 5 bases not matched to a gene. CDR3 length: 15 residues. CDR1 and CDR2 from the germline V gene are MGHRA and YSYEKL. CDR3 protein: CASSHTSGTIGELFF. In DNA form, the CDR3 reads TGCGCCAGCAGCCATACTAGCGGGACAATCGGGGAGCTGTTTTTT.

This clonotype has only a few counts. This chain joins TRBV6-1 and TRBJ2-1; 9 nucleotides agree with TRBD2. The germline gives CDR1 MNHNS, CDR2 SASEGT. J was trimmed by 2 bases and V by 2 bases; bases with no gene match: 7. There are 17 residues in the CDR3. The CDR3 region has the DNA TGTGCCAGCAGTGAAATCCTAGCGGGATTAACCTACAATGAGCAGTTCTTC. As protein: CASSEILAGLTYNEQFF.

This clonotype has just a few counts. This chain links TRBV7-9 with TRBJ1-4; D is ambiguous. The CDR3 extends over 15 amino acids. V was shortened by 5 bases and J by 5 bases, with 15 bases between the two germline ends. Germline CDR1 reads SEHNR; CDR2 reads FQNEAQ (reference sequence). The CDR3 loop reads CASSQTRNPNEKLFF. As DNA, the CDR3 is TGTGCCAGCAGCCAGACACGGAACCCGAATGAAAAACTGTTTTTT.